Included here is one T cell receptor beta chain sequence, with context. No antigen is known for it. The PCR was carried out with 60 Vbeta primers and 13 Jbeta primers. Libraries were prepared by immunoSEQ multiplex PCR; TCRdb keeps only in-frame clonotypes and omits some of them. This sample has 130,000 or so clones, with around 77% found just once. This sample was included in a study of cytomegalovirus exposure and HLA in healthy donors. Study observations and caveats: The study designated 150 to 200 TCR beta chains cytomegalovirus-associated. The authors judged a highly shared variant cluster likely a sequencing artifact. The classifier reportedly diagnosed cytomegalovirus status with high specificity and sensitivity.

V dropped 3 bases and J dropped 7; count of bases not matched to a gene: 6. This CDR3 has 15 residues. Germline CDR1 and CDR2: LNHNV and YYDKDF (reference sequence). This chain connects TRBV15 to TRBJ1-4; TRBD1 aligns across 9 bases. This TCR came from a male donor in good health and CMV-seropositive. Sequenced input: PBMCs. This chain's CDR3 is CATSRGRQGGEKLFF. CDR3 sequence (DNA): TGTGCCACCAGCAGGGGTCGACAGGGGGGTGAAAAACTGTTTTTT. Full variable domain (outside the CDR3, taken from reference TRBV15 and TRBJ1-4): DAMVIQNPRYQVTQFGKPVTLSCSQTLNHNVMYWYQQKSSQAPKLLFHYYDKDFNNEADTPDNFQSRRPNTSFCFLDIRSPGLGDTAMYLCATSRGRQGGEKLFFGSGTQLSVL.